The rows below give T cell receptor beta chains drawn from one sample of a study of blood T cell repertoires in COVID-19. Using immunoSEQ multiplex PCR, the repertoire was profiled, and TCRdb retains in-frame clones only, with some absent. The repertoire includes some 180,000 clones, roughly 80% of them detected once, and less than 15% sits in the top ten. The specimen was peripheral blood. Receptors originate from a man aged 50 to 60 who had recovered from COVID-19. Both conserved end residues are part of each CDR3. The order of the fields is V gene, D gene, clone size, J gene, CDR3 protein, CDR3 DNA. A D gene is named only where the DNA matches it firmly. Clone size appears in some rows only: once, few, many, or a class for an expanded clone.

>TRBV28|-|-|TRBJ1-2
CASQTLLDGYTF
TGTGCCAGCCAAACCCTACTCGATGGCTACACCTTC
>TRBV21-1|-|-|TRBJ2-3
CASSKADTSCTSTDTQYF
TGTGCCAGCAGCAAAGCGGACACTAGCTGCACTAGCACAGATACGCAGTATTTT
>TRBV3-1/TRBV3-2|TRBD2|-|TRBJ2-7
CASSQVTSGRAYEQYF
TGTGCCAGCAGCCAGGTGACTAGCGGGAGGGCCTACGAGCAGTACTTC
>TRBV29-1|TRBD2|-|TRBJ2-1
CSEGTSMYEQFF
TGCAGCGAAGGGACTAGCATGTATGAGCAGTTCTTC
>TRBV24-1|-|-|TRBJ2-1
CATSDHSAGLNEQFF
TGTGCCACCAGTGATCATAGTGCGGGGCTCAATGAGCAGTTCTTC
>TRBV4-1|-|-|TRBJ2-7
CASSQDSRAASSVWEQYF
TGCGCCAGCAGCCAAGATAGTAGAGCGGCTAGCTCCGTCTGGGAGCAGTACTTC
>TRBV29-1|-|-|TRBJ1-1
CSVLQGSEAFF
TGCAGCGTCTTACAGGGATCTGAAGCTTTCTTT
>TRBV3-1/TRBV3-2|-|-|TRBJ2-6
CASSRPGLGGANVLTF
TGTGCCAGCAGCAGACCAGGGTTAGGCGGGGCCAACGTCCTGACTTTC
>TRBV11-2|-|-|TRBJ2-1
CASSLAGVGNEQFF
TGTGCCAGCAGCTTAGCGGGGGTCGGAAATGAGCAGTTCTTC
>TRBV4-3|TRBD2|-|TRBJ2-2
CASSPLAGGYTGELFF
TGCGCCAGCAGCCCCTTAGCGGGAGGCTACACCGGGGAGCTGTTTTTT
>TRBV6-2/TRBV6-3|TRBD2|-|TRBJ2-5
CASSLGLAGKQETQYF
TGTGCCAGCAGTCTCGGACTAGCGGGAAAGCAAGAGACCCAGTACTTC
>TRBV15|TRBD1|once|TRBJ1-2
CATSDDREVIGYTF
TGTGCCACCAGCGATGACAGGGAGGTAATTGGCTACACCTTC
>TRBV7-2|TRBD1|-|TRBJ2-7
CASSAGTGAYEQYF
TGTGCCAGCAGCGCCGGGACAGGTGCCTACGAGCAGTACTTC
>TRBV7-9|TRBD2|-|TRBJ2-7
CASSLAGLAFHEQYF
TGTGCCAGCAGCTTAGCTGGACTAGCGTTCCACGAGCAGTACTTC
>TRBV6-5|-|-|TRBJ1-5
CASRTAYNSNQPQHF
TGTGCCAGCAGAACAGCTTATAATAGCAATCAGCCCCAGCATTTT
>TRBV11-2|TRBD2|-|TRBJ2-1
CASRERETGNEQFF
TGTGCCAGCAGGGAGCGGGAGACGGGCAATGAGCAGTTCTTC
>TRBV7-2|TRBD1|-|TRBJ1-1
CASIRQGFEAFF
TGTGCCAGCATCCGACAGGGGTTTGAAGCTTTCTTT
>TRBV10-3|TRBD1|-|TRBJ1-1
CAISEGQGATEAFF
TGTGCCATCAGTGAGGGACAGGGGGCAACTGAAGCTTTCTTT
>TRBV5-1|-|-|TRBJ1-6
CASSLDRDGSPLHF
TGCGCCAGCAGCTTGGACAGGGACGGTTCACCCCTCCACTTT
>TRBV28|-|-|TRBJ1-2
CASSLRRGGYTF
TGTGCCAGCAGTCTAAGACGAGGTGGCTACACCTTC
>TRBV10-1|-|-|TRBJ2-3
CASGEGSTDTQYF
TGCGCCAGCGGCGAGGGAAGCACAGATACGCAGTATTTT
>TRBV24-1|TRBD1|few|TRBJ1-1
CATSELRTGPTHCIEAFF
TGTGCCACCAGTGAGCTAAGGACAGGGCCGACTCACTGCATTGAAGCTTTCTTT
>TRBV4-1|TRBD1|-|TRBJ2-5
CASSEVPGQITRDSYF
TGCGCCAGCAGCGAAGTCCCGGGACAGATTACAAGAGACTCGTACTTC
>TRBV7-9|-|once|TRBJ2-7
CASSFYSSASYEQYF
TGTGCCAGCAGCTTCTATTCTAGCGCCTCCTACGAGCAGTACTTC
>TRBV30|-|-|TRBJ2-7
CAWKGTWGEQYF
TGTGCCTGGAAGGGGACATGGGGCGAGCAGTACTTC
>TRBV28|-|-|TRBJ2-6
CASTRGEAGANVLTF
TGTGCCAGCACTCGCGGGGAGGCTGGGGCCAACGTCCTGACTTTC
>TRBV19|TRBD1|-|TRBJ2-2
CASSNGQGATGELFF
TGTGCCAGTAGTAACGGACAGGGGGCTACCGGGGAGCTGTTTTTT
>TRBV30|-|-|TRBJ2-2
CAWNAGRTGELFF
TGTGCCTGGAACGCGGGGCGCACCGGGGAGCTGTTTTTT
>TRBV24-1|-|-|TRBJ2-3
CATSDTGGTDTQYF
TGTGCCACCAGTGACACAGGCGGTACAGATACGCAGTATTTT
>TRBV20-1|-|-|TRBJ2-1
CSASWTASDEQFF
TGCAGTGCTAGTTGGACAGCTTCAGATGAGCAGTTCTTC
>TRBV12-5|-|-|TRBJ1-4
CASGLRGVGEKLFF
TGTGCTAGTGGTTTGCGGGGAGTAGGCGAAAAACTGTTTTTT
>TRBV7-2|-|once|TRBJ2-1
CASSLDSLFSYNEQFF
TGTGCCAGCAGCTTAGACAGTTTGTTCTCCTACAATGAGCAGTTCTTC
>TRBV6-2/TRBV6-3|TRBD2|-|TRBJ2-7
CASSYLILAGGRNEQYF
TGTGCCAGCAGTTACCTGATACTAGCGGGAGGGCGAAACGAGCAGTACTTC
>TRBV7-2|-|-|TRBJ2-7
CASSRDTYEQYF
TGTGCCAGCAGCCGGGACACCTACGAGCAGTACTTC
>TRBV5-1|-|-|TRBJ2-2
CASSLTINTGELFF
TGCGCCAGCAGCCTGACAATCAACACCGGGGAGCTGTTTTTT
>TRBV4-1|TRBD1|-|TRBJ2-2
CASSRGAGGDTGELFF
TGCGCCAGCAGCCGAGGGGCAGGGGGCGACACCGGGGAGCTGTTTTTT